The clone carrying this T cell receptor (beta chain) has more than one count but fewer than ten. Its target is not known. This sample is drawn from a study of T cell repertoires in cytomegalovirus infection. As for the study in general: Public TCR beta signatures marked donors with CMV infection and the matching HLA.

Notes on the study in general: The ex vivo response was dominated by HLA-C-restricted CMV-specific TCR beta clonotypes. Cumulative public TCR beta family frequency identified carriers of CMV plus the relevant HLA.

One entry per CDR3 protein, called by TCRdb with MiXCR from the reads. The sample records about 180,000 distinct CDR3 sequences, over 13% being singletons. Trimming took 3 bases from V and 6 from J; bases not matched to a gene: 8. There are 15 residues in the CDR3. Germline V gene lookup returns CDR1 SGHTA and CDR2 FQGTGA. The sequence came from a human donor in good health (CMV status not recorded). Some clones in this sample may be carry-over from other donors' samples. Sequencing input: PBMCs. The J gene is TRBJ2-1, the V gene TRBV7-3, with 7 positions matching TRBD1. The CDR3 region is CASSFRQGFGNEQFF. DNA of the CDR3: TGTGCCAGCAGCTTCCGACAGGGTTTTGGCAATGAGCAGTTCTTC.